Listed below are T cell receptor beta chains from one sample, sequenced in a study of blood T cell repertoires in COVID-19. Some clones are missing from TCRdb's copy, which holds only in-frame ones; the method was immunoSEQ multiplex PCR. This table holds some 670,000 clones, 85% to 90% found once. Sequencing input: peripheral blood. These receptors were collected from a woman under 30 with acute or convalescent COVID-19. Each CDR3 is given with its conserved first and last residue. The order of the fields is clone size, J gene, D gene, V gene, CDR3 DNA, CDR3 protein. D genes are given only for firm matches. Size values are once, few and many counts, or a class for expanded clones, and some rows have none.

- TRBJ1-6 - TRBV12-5 TGTGCTAGTGGTTTGACTCGGCGGGGGCTTTCACCCCTCCACTTT CASGLTRRGLSPLHF
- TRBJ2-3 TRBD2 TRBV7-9 TGTGCCATTCCTCGGGGGGGCACAGATACGCAGTATTTT CAIPRGGTDTQYF
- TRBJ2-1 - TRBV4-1 TGCGCCAGCAGCCAACCGGTTGCTGTATCGTATGAGCAGTTCTTC CASSQPVAVSYEQFF
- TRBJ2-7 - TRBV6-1 TGTGCCAGCAGTGAAGGGACTGGGCCAACGGGCCCTTACGAGCAGTACTTC CASSEGTGPTGPYEQYF
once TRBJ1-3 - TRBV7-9 TGTGCCAGCAGCTTACCCCCACACCACTCTGGAAACACCATATATTTT CASSLPPHHSGNTIYF
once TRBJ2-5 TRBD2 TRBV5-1 TGCGCCAGCAGCCCCGGTACTAGCGGGGGGGAGACCCAGTACTTC CASSPGTSGGETQYF
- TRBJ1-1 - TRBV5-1 TGCGCCAGCAGCTTGTCCCCAGGCCCGGACACTGAAGCTTTCTTT CASSLSPGPDTEAFF
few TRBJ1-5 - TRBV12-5 TGTGCTAGTGGTTTGGTACTAGTCCCAGGGAGGAATCAGCCCCAGCATTTT CASGLVLVPGRNQPQHF
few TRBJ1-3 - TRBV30 TGTGCCTGTGACAGGAACTCTGGAAACACCATATATTTT CACDRNSGNTIYF
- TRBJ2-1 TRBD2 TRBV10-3 TGTGCCATCAGTGAAATCTTCGGACTAGCGGGGGTCTTCAATGAGCAGTTCTTC CAISEIFGLAGVFNEQFF
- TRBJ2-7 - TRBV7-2 TGTGCCAGCAGCGAAGAAAGCTTCCTCTCCTACGAGCAGTACTTC CASSEESFLSYEQYF
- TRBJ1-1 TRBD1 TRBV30 TGTGCCTGGAGCAGGACAGGGACGAACACTGAAGCTTTCTTT CAWSRTGTNTEAFF
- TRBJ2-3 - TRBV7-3 TGTGCCAGCAGCTTAGCGGGACTGCCCACAGATACGCAGTATTTT CASSLAGLPTDTQYF
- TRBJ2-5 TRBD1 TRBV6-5 TGTGCCAGCAGCCCCAGGGGGCGGAGAGAGACCCAGTACTTC CASSPRGRRETQYF
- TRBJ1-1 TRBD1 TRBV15 TGTGCCACCAGCAGAGTATTGGGGACAGGGGGATCGGGGAACACTGAAGCTTTCTTT CATSRVLGTGGSGNTEAFF
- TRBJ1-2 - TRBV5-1 TGCGCCAGCAGCTTGGGACAGCCGAACTATGGCTACACCTTC CASSLGQPNYGYTF
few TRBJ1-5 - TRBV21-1 TGTGCCAGCAGCAAAGCGGCCAGGGCAACCCCTCAGCCCCAGCATTTT CASSKAARATPQPQHF
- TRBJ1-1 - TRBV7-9 TGTGCCAGCAACAAAGGTGGAGAGTACACTGAAGCTTTCTTT CASNKGGEYTEAFF
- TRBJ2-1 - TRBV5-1 TGCGCCAGCAGCTGGGGCCAGGGGGAGCAGTTCTTC CASSWGQGEQFF
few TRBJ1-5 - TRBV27 TGTGCCAGCAGTCGTCAGGGAATCTATCAGCCCCAGCATTTT CASSRQGIYQPQHF
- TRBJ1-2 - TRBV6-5 TGTGCCAGCTCCTACAGAGAGACTAACTATGGCTACACCTTC CASSYRETNYGYTF
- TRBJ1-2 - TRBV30 TGTGCCTGGACAGGGAGGCGAGACTATGGCTACACCTTC CAWTGRRDYGYTF
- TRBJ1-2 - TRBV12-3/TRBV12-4 TGTGCCAGCAGTTACAGGGAAAACTATGGCTACACCTTC CASSYRENYGYTF
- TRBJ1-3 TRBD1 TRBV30 TGTGCCTGGAGTGGGGACAGAACCTCTGGAAACACCATATATTTT CAWSGDRTSGNTIYF
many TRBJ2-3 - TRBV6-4 TGTGCCAGCAGTGACGGGGGGGCCACAGATACGCAGTATTTT CASSDGGATDTQYF
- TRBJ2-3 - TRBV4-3 TGCGCCAGCAGCCCCATGGCCACGAGCACAGATACGCAGTATTTT CASSPMATSTDTQYF
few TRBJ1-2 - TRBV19 TGTGCCAGTAGTAACAGAGACTATGGCTACACCTTC CASSNRDYGYTF
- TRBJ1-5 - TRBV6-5 TGTGCCAGCAGTTACTCGTTTGAGGGCAATCAGCCCCAGCATTTT CASSYSFEGNQPQHF
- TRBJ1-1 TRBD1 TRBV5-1 TGCGCCAGCAGCCCCCTCGGGACAGGGGAGGCTGAAGCTTTCTTT CASSPLGTGEAEAFF
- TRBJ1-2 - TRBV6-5 TGTGCCAGCACCCGCGGCGTTGACAGTGTAGTAGGCTACACCTTC CASTRGVDSVVGYTF
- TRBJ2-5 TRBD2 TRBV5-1 TGCGCCAGCAGCCGGGGGGGCCCATGGGAGACCCAGTACTTC CASSRGGPWETQYF
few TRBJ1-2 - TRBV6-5 TGTGCCAGCAGCGAGGCTGTTAACTATGGCTACACCTTC CASSEAVNYGYTF
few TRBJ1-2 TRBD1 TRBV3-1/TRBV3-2 TGTGCCAGCACACAGGGGTTAGGGGTTCGTGGCTACACCTTC CASTQGLGVRGYTF
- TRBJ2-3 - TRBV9 TGTGCCAGCAGCGTATCGAGGGCAGATACGCAGTATTTT CASSVSRADTQYF
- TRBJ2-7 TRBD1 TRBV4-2 TGTGCCAGCAGCCCTAACCCGGGACAGGGATCCTACGAGCAGTACTTC CASSPNPGQGSYEQYF
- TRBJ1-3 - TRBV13 TGTGCCAGCAGCCCCCTGGGTGGGGGCGCCCCTGGAAACACCATATATTTT CASSPLGGGAPGNTIYF
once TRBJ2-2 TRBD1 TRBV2 TGTGCCAGCAGTCCCGGGACAGGCGAAACCGGGGAGCTGTTTTTT CASSPGTGETGELFF
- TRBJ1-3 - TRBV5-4 TGTGCCAGCAGCGAAGGGGGCTCTGGAAACACCATATATTTT CASSEGGSGNTIYF
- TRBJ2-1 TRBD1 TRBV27 TGTGCCAGCAGTTCAATACCCCCAGGGGGCGGGGAGCAGTTCTTC CASSSIPPGGGEQFF
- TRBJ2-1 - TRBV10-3 TGTGCCACCCTTATTTCCAATGAGCAGTTCTTC CATLISNEQFF
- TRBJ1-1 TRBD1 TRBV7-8 TGTGCCAGCAGCTGGGACAGAACGAACACTGAAGCTTTCTTT CASSWDRTNTEAFF
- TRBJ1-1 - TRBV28 TGTGCCAGCAGGTTAGCGGTTTGGACTGAAGCTTTCTTT CASRLAVWTEAFF
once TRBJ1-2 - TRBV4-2 TGTGCCAGCAGCCAAGAGGAAGGGCGGGTGACGGGCTACACCTTC CASSQEEGRVTGYTF
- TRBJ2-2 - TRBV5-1 TGCGCCAGCAGCCCACAACAGTGGGGGGGCCTTCCCGGGGAGCTGTTTTTT CASSPQQWGGLPGELFF
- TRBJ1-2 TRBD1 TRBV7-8 TGTGCCAGCAGCCTCGGGGACAGGCGGAATGGCTACACCTTC CASSLGDRRNGYTF
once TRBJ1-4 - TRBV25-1 TGTGCCAGCAGTGAAGACCCGAGGGAAGGGGAAAAACTGTTTTTT CASSEDPREGEKLFF
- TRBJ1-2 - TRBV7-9 TGTGCCAGCAGCTCATTAACCATTCAGGGGAACTATGGCTACACCTTC CASSSLTIQGNYGYTF
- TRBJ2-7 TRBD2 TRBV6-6 TGTGCCAGCGATGTTAGCGGGGGGCCAACTTCCTACGAGCAGTACTTC CASDVSGGPTSYEQYF
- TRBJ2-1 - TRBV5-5 TGTGCCAGCAGCTACGGGGTTAGCTCCTACAATGAGCAGTTCTTC CASSYGVSSYNEQFF
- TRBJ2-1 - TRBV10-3 TGTGCCATAAGGGGGACGGACCCCTACAATGAGCAGTTCTTC CAIRGTDPYNEQFF
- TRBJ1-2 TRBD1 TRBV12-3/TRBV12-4 TGTGCCAGCAGTCCCGGGACAGGCCTTTTCGGAAGCTTC CASSPGTGLFGSF
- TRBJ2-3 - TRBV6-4 TGTGCCAGCAGTGACTCCCCTCAGGATACGCAGTATTTT CASSDSPQDTQYF
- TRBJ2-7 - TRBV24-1 TGTGCCACCAGGAGTACAGAATTTGACGAGCAGTACTTC CATRSTEFDEQYF
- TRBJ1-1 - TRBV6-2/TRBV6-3 TGTGCCAGCAGTTACGGGGGGGCTACGGACACTGAAGCTTTCTTT CASSYGGATDTEAFF